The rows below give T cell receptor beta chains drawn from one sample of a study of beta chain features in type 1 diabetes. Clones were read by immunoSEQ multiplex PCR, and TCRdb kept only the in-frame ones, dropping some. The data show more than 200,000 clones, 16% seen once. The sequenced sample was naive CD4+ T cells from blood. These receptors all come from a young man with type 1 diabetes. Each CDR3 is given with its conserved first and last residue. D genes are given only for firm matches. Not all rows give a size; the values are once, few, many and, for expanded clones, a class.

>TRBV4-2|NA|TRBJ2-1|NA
TGTGCCAGCAGCCACCGGGACCGAGGAAAGGATGAGCAGTTCTTC
CASSHRDRGKDEQFF
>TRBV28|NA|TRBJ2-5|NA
TGTGCCAGCAGTTCCTTAAAGGGACACTCTGAGACCCAGTACTTC
CASSSLKGHSETQYF
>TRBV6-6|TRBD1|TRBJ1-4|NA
TGTGCCAGCAGTTACCGAGGGGGCGAGTCTGAAAAACTGTTTTTT
CASSYRGGESEKLFF
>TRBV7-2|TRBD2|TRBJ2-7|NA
TGTGCCACCCGGGGGGAATCCTACGAGCAGTACTTC
CATRGESYEQYF
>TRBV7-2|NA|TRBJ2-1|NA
TGTGCCAGCAGCTCGGACGGGACCTACAATGAGCAGTTCTTC
CASSSDGTYNEQFF
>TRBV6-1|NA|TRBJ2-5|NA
TGTGCCAGCAGTCCAGAACGAAAAGAGACCCAGTACTTC
CASSPERKETQYF
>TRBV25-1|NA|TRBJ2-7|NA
TGTGCCAGCAGTGAATTCGGAGGAAGGGACAAAGCCTACGAGCAGTACTTC
CASSEFGGRDKAYEQYF
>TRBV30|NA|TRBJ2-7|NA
TGTGCCCGCATGGGGGACTCCTACGAGCAGTACTTC
CARMGDSYEQYF
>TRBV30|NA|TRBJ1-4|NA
TGTGCCTGGAGTCGAGGGGCGACAGCCTTTAATGAAAAACTGTTTTTT
CAWSRGATAFNEKLFF
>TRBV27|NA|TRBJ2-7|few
TGTGCCAGCAGTTTACTGAGCTCCTACGAGCAGTACTTC
CASSLLSSYEQYF